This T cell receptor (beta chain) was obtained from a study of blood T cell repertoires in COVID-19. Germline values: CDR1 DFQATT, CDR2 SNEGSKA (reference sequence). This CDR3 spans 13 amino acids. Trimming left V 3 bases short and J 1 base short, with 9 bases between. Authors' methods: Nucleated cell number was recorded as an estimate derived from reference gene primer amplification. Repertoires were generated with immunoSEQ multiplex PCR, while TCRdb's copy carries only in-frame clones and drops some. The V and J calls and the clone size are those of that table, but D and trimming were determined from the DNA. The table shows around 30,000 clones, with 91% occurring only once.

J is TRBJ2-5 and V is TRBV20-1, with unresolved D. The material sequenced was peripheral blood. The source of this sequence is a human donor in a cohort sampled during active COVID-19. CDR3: CSASFGPQETQYF. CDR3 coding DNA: TGCAGTGCTAGTTTTGGCCCCCAAGAGACCCAGTACTTC.